A selection of T cell receptor beta chains follows, all from one sample in a study of immune evolution from preneoplasia to lung adenocarcinoma. Sequencing used immunoSEQ multiplex PCR; TCRdb keeps in-frame clones, though not all of them. Of a few thousand clones listed, around 80% are singletons. Material for sequencing was FFPE adjacent normal lung tissue. These receptors originate from a donor of 70 years or more with lung adenocarcinoma. CDR3s include the opening cysteine and the closing phenylalanine or tryptophan. Fields, in order: J gene, V gene, clone size, D gene, CDR3 DNA, CDR3 protein. The D gene is left open where the match is weak. Only part of the rows carry a size: once, few, many, or a class if the clone is expanded.

TRBJ2-3 | TRBV10-3 | once | TRBD2 | TGTGCCATCAGTGAGTCGACTAGCGGGAGGATAGATACGCAGTATTTT | CAISESTSGRIDTQYF
TRBJ2-7 | TRBV9 | NA | TRBD2 | TGTGCCAGCAGCTTGGAGGCTAGCGGGTCCAACGAGCAGTACTTC | CASSLEASGSNEQYF
TRBJ2-7 | TRBV4-1 | NA | NA | TGCGCCAGCAGCCAACCATTCACAGGGTACGGAGAGCAGTACTTC | CASSQPFTGYGEQYF
TRBJ2-7 | TRBV19 | few | NA | TGTGCCAGTAGTGGGGGGGACAGATCCTACGAGCAGTACTTC | CASSGGDRSYEQYF
TRBJ2-1 | TRBV19 | once | NA | TGTGCCAGTAGTATGTCTTATTGGGATGAGCAGTTCTTC | CASSMSYWDEQFF
TRBJ2-3 | TRBV30 | NA | NA | TGTGCCTGGAGTTCGGGGGCCACTAGCACAGATACGCAGTATTTT | CAWSSGATSTDTQYF
TRBJ1-3 | TRBV2 | NA | TRBD1 | TGTGCCAGCATCGAGGGGGCCGGTGGAAACACCATATATTTT | CASIEGAGGNTIYF
TRBJ2-7 | TRBV9 | NA | NA | TGTGCCAGCAGCAAAAGGGACGGTAGGCTTTCCGGGCAGTACTTC | CASSKRDGRLSGQYF
TRBJ2-1 | TRBV10-3 | once | TRBD2 | TGTGCCATCAGTGATCGGGCGGGAGCCGATGAGCAGTTCTTC | CAISDRAGADEQFF
TRBJ2-5 | TRBV7-9 | few | NA | TGTGCCAGCAGCTTAGGAGTCCAGACCCAGTACTTC | CASSLGVQTQYF
TRBJ1-5 | TRBV6-5 | NA | TRBD1 | TGTGCCAGCAGTTATACGACAGGGGCGGATCAGCCCCAGCATTTT | CASSYTTGADQPQHF
TRBJ2-6 | TRBV7-2 | NA | NA | TGTGCCAGCAGCAGGGACACCAACTCTGGGGCCAACGTCCTGACTTTC | CASSRDTNSGANVLTF
TRBJ2-3 | TRBV30 | once | TRBD1 | TGTGCCTGGCAACAGGGGAACACAGATACGCAGTATTTT | CAWQQGNTDTQYF
TRBJ2-7 | TRBV7-9 | NA | NA | TGTGCCAGCAGCTTGCAAGACACAGGCGAGCAGTACTTC | CASSLQDTGEQYF
TRBJ2-7 | TRBV27 | few | TRBD1 | TGTGCCAGCAGTATCGGGCAGGGGGCGGTCGAGCAGTACTTC | CASSIGQGAVEQYF
TRBJ2-2 | TRBV9 | NA | TRBD2 | TGTGCCAGCAGCGTAGTGGCGGGAGGGAGCACCGGGGAGCTGTTTTTT | CASSVVAGGSTGELFF
TRBJ2-7 | TRBV27 | NA | NA | TGTGCCAGCAAGAAGAGAGGACCCTACGAGCAGTACTTC | CASKKRGPYEQYF
TRBJ1-1 | TRBV7-2 | NA | NA | TGTGCCAGCAGCCCCCAGCGTAGCACTGAAGCTTTCTTT | CASSPQRSTEAFF
TRBJ2-7 | TRBV6-1 | NA | NA | TGTGCCAGCAGTGAAAGACCATCAGGGTCCTTCGTCTTC | CASSERPSGSFVF
TRBJ2-7 | TRBV2 | NA | TRBD2 | TGTGCCAGCATGCCGGTAGCGGGGACGACCTACGAGCAGTACTTC | CASMPVAGTTYEQYF
TRBJ1-1 | TRBV27 | NA | NA | TGTGCCAGCAGTTTCCTCGGGACCACTGAAGCTTTCTTT | CASSFLGTTEAFF
TRBJ1-5 | TRBV19 | once | NA | TGTGCCAGTAGTCTGACAGTTAATCAGCCCCAGCATTTT | CASSLTVNQPQHF
TRBJ1-2 | TRBV29-1 | NA | NA | TGCAGCGTTGAAAAAGGGAATTATGCGGGCTACACCTTC | CSVEKGNYAGYTF
TRBJ2-1 | TRBV4-2 | few | TRBD1 | TGTGCCAGCAGCCCCGCCCCCGGGACAGGGGTCTACAATGAGCAGTTCTTC | CASSPAPGTGVYNEQFF
TRBJ2-5 | TRBV15 | NA | NA | TGTGCCACCAGCAGAGATTGGGAGACCCAGTACTTC | CATSRDWETQYF
TRBJ2-7 | TRBV6-5 | NA | NA | TGTGCCAGCAGCCTGACTAGTACGCTCTCCGAGCAGTACTTC | CASSLTSTLSEQYF
TRBJ1-4 | TRBV7-9 | once | NA | TGTGCCAGCAGCCCCACGACAGCCTCTAATGAAAAACTGTTTTTT | CASSPTTASNEKLFF
TRBJ2-7 | TRBV7-9 | NA | NA | TGTGCCAGCAGCTTAGGGACAGAAGAGCAGTACTTC | CASSLGTEEQYF
TRBJ2-7 | TRBV7-9 | few | TRBD2 | TGTGCCAGCAGCTCGAACACCGGGACTAGCGTTGCAGACGAGCAGTACTTC | CASSSNTGTSVADEQYF
TRBJ2-3 | TRBV4-1 | few | NA | TGCGCCAGCAGCCAGCACTACCCCCCAGGTAACCATGGCACAGATACGCAGTATTTT | CASSQHYPPGNHGTDTQYF
TRBJ2-6 | TRBV4-1 | NA | NA | TGCGCCAGCAGCCAAGATGCAGGTGCTGAGGTCGGGGCCAACGTCCTGACTTTC | CASSQDAGAEVGANVLTF
TRBJ2-1 | TRBV2 | NA | NA | TGTGCCAGCACCCCTTCTTCATACAATGAGCAGTTCTTC | CASTPSSYNEQFF
TRBJ1-5 | TRBV6-5 | NA | TRBD1 | TGTGCCAGCAGACGACAGGGGGGGCAGCCCCAGCATTTT | CASRRQGGQPQHF
TRBJ2-1 | TRBV4-2 | NA | NA | TGTGCCAGCAGCCAAGTACTTTACAATGAGCAGTTCTTC | CASSQVLYNEQFF
TRBJ2-1 | TRBV11-3 | NA | NA | TGTGCCAGCAGCGCTTCAGTCCTTAGGAACAATGAGCAGTTCTTC | CASSASVLRNNEQFF
TRBJ2-3 | TRBV6-1 | NA | NA | TGTGCCAGCAAATTAGCGGCTAGCACAGATACGCAGTATTTT | CASKLAASTDTQYF
TRBJ2-5 | TRBV27 | NA | TRBD2 | TGTGCCAGCAGTGGACGACTAGCGGGAGTCTATGAGACCCAGTACTTC | CASSGRLAGVYETQYF
TRBJ1-1 | TRBV4-1 | NA | NA | TGCGCCAGCAGCCCCGGACAGCTGAACACTGAAGCTTTCTTT | CASSPGQLNTEAFF
TRBJ2-7 | TRBV11-2 | NA | NA | TGTGCCAGCAGCTTAACGGACCAAGCCTACGAGCAGTACTTC | CASSLTDQAYEQYF
TRBJ2-1 | TRBV18 | NA | TRBD2 | TGTGCCAGCTCACTCCTCACTGTTAGCGGGAGTAGCTATGAGCAGTTCTTC | CASSLLTVSGSSYEQFF
TRBJ1-4 | TRBV30 | NA | NA | TGTGCCTGGAGTAGTATCCTGAATGAAAAACTGTTTTTT | CAWSSILNEKLFF
TRBJ2-1 | TRBV13 | NA | TRBD2 | TGTGCCAGCAGCTCCCCCACTAGCGGGTACTACAATGAGCAGTTCTTC | CASSSPTSGYYNEQFF
TRBJ1-1 | TRBV5-1 | few | NA | TGCGCCAGCAGCTCCGGGACTCAGAACACTGAAGCTTTCTTT | CASSSGTQNTEAFF
TRBJ1-2 | TRBV5-4 | once | TRBD1 | TGTGCCAGCAGCTTCCAGGGGGCTGAAGAAAACACCTTC | CASSFQGAEENTF